The 28 T cell receptor beta chains below all came from one sample that was sequenced in a study of T cell responses to AZD1222 COVID-19 vaccine (dated by TCRdb to about 2021). Receptor libraries were prepared by the immunoSEQ multiplex PCR assay. Entries here come from immuneACCESS through TCRdb and include only in-frame sequences with V and J called. Some clones fail to appear in such tables; in the studies checked, an unresolved V gene covers under half of the shortfall, and the cause of the remainder is unknown. The table for this sample lists 45,000 to 55,000 clones; more than 60% of them were counted only once. Together, the top ten hold 20% of the sample. The sample's time point, from its label and the paper: baseline before first vaccination. Explained via the paper, the treatment or condition label denotes: meningococcal conjugate vaccine given as trial control. Sequences were derived from peripheral blood, sampled on day 0 of MenACWY control vaccination. These receptors all come from an adult in good health.

The V call is TRBV5-1, the J call TRBJ2-3; 7 bases line up with TRBD2. The CDR3 consists of 14 residues. CDR1 SGHRS and CDR2 YFSETQ come from the germline V gene. V trimming: 0 bases; J trimming: 6 bases; junction bases outside the gene matches: 4. The DNA for the CDR3 is TGCGCCAGCAGCTTGGTGGACGGGGGGGATACGCAGTATTTT. This encodes CASSLVDGGDTQYF.

The chain has TRBV3-1 (or the pseudogene TRBV3-2) and TRBJ2-1; 14 nucleotides agree with TRBD2. The CDR3 consists of 15 residues. The J segment lost 8 bases and the V segment lost 3 bases, leaving 3 bases of the junction unmatched. Per germline, CDR1 LGHDT and CDR2 YNNKEL (reference sequence). This CDR3 reads CASSQGTSGSYEQFF. As DNA, the CDR3 is TGTGCCAGCAGCCAGGGGACTAGCGGGAGCTATGAGCAGTTCTTC.

The chain has TRBV10-3 and TRBJ2-1; 11 nucleotides line up with TRBD2. The J segment lost 6 bases and the V segment lost 0 bases, leaving 13 bases of the junction unmatched. Per germline, CDR1 ENHRY and CDR2 SYGVKD. CDR3 size: 19 residues. The CDR3 loop reads CAISESMGVSGRAPNEQFF. The CDR3 nucleotides are TGTGCCATCAGTGAGTCGATGGGGGTTAGCGGGAGGGCTCCCAATGAGCAGTTCTTC.

The chain links TRBV4-1 to TRBJ1-6; TRBD1 might be the D (5 bases). The V and J ends lost 4 bases and 2 bases respectively, with 12 bases between them. This CDR3 has 16 residues. Germline V gene lookup returns CDR1 MGHRA and CDR2 YSYEKL. CDR3 sequence: CASSPQESAYNSPLHF. CDR3 nucleotide sequence: TGCGCCAGCAGCCCACAGGAGTCCGCCTATAATTCACCCCTCCACTTT.

This clone was detected once. This chain joins TRBV30 and TRBJ2-5; D unresolved. Germline V gene sequence: CDR1 GTSNPN, CDR2 SVGIG (reference sequence). The CDR3 is 13 residues long. V lost 3 bases to trimming and J lost 9 bases, with 17 bases between them. CDR3 sequence reads: CAWRSPGQLAQYF. The CDR3 DNA reads as TGTGCCTGGAGGTCCCCGGGCCAGTTAGCCCAGTACTTC.

The genes are TRBV10-3 and TRBJ2-1, with 10 bases fitting TRBD2. The CDR3 totals 19 residues. Germline CDR1 and CDR2: ENHRY and SYGVKD. V shed 4 bases and J 8 bases; nucleotides not matched to a gene: 20. CDR3 in DNA: TGTGCCATCAGTGCGGGGGTAGCGGGAGGAATAGGAGAAATCTATGAGCAGTTCTTC. Translated: CAISAGVAGGIGEIYEQFF.

The rearrangement uses TRBV3-1 (or the pseudogene TRBV3-2) and TRBJ1-1; D may be TRBD1 (5 bases). Germline values: CDR1 LGHDT, CDR2 YNNKEL (reference sequence). The CDR3 has 16 residues. V was cut by 4 bases and J by 1 base, with 16 bases left in between. CDR3 sequence (DNA): TGTGCCAGCAGCCCCCTCGGAGCAGGGACGAACACTGAAGCTTTCTTT. This sequence encodes CASSPLGAGTNTEAFF.

V usage is TRBV10-3 and J usage is TRBJ2-3; 13 nucleotides agree with TRBD2. Germline assignment: CDR1 ENHRY and CDR2 SYGVKD. This CDR3 has 14 amino acids. V shed 4 bases and J 6 bases; nucleotides not matched to a gene: 1. The CDR3 DNA is TGTGCCATCAGTGGGACTAGCGGGAGCGATACGCAGTATTTT. This translates into CAISGTSGSDTQYF.

The rearrangement joins TRBV5-1 to TRBJ1-1; maybe TRBD1 (5 bases). V shed 4 bases and J shed 0 bases, with 13 bases lying between them. The CDR3 contains 15 residues. The V gene's germline CDR1 is SGHRS and CDR2 YFSETQ. The CDR3 spells CASSPRRQMNTEAFF. CDR3 nucleotide sequence: TGCGCCAGCAGCCCACGAAGACAGATGAACACTGAAGCTTTCTTT.

The rearrangement uses TRBV10-1 and TRBJ2-3, with TRBD2 identical over 15 bases. V shed 4 bases, J shed 5 bases, and the junction held 4 bases outside the gene matches. Germline CDR1 reads WNHNN; CDR2 reads SYGVQD (reference sequence). This CDR3 region has 16 residues. CDR3 amino acids: CASSGGLAGGKDTQYF. The CDR3 coding sequence is TGCGCCAGCAGTGGTGGACTAGCGGGGGGGAAAGATACGCAGTATTTT.

V gene TRBV2 combines with J gene TRBJ2-5; TRBD2 agrees at 7 bases. Germline CDR1 SNHLY, CDR2 FYNNEI. V gave up 6 bases and J gave up 2 bases; unmatched junction bases: 3. The CDR3 length is 13 residues. CDR3 sequence reads: CASRAGEQETQYF. Written as DNA, the CDR3 is TGTGCCAGCAGGGCGGGGGAGCAAGAGACCCAGTACTTC.

The rearrangement uses TRBV9 and TRBJ1-5, with a possible D match to TRBD1 (5 bases). This CDR3 is 15 amino acids long. The germline CDR1 and CDR2 sequences are SGDLS and YYNGEE. V lost 0 bases, J lost 3 bases, and 10 bases lay in between. In DNA form, the CDR3 reads TGTGCCAGCAGCGTAGGGTCAGGGACCAATCAGCCCCAGCATTTT. Protein sequence: CASSVGSGTNQPQHF.

This sequence joins TRBV14 and TRBJ1-4, with D uncertain. CDR3 length: 16 amino acids. The germline CDR1 and CDR2 sequences are SGHDN and FVKESK. V was clipped by 1 base and J by 8 bases, with 17 bases between them. The CDR3 spells CASSQARLITREKLFF. DNA of the CDR3: TGTGCCAGCAGCCAAGCCCGCTTAATAACTCGAGAAAAACTGTTTTTT.

The chain links TRBV11-2 to TRBJ2-1; TRBD2 matches at 8 bases. The trim removed 6 bases at V and 3 bases at J, leaving 10 bases unmatched. This CDR3 has 16 residues. CDR1 and CDR2 (germline): SGHAT, FQNNGV. CDR3 sequence (DNA): TGTGCCAGCAGGGACCCGGCGGGAGGAGTCTACAATGAGCAGTTCTTC. Translated: CASRDPAGGVYNEQFF.

The chain has TRBV7-9 and TRBJ1-3, with D hard to call. The V and J ends lost 3 bases and 2 bases respectively, with 8 bases between them. The germline V gene encodes CDR1 SEHNR and CDR2 FQNEAQ (reference sequence). This CDR3 spans 14 amino acids. CDR3 region: CASSFAATGNTIYF. The CDR3 region has the DNA TGTGCCAGCAGCTTCGCTGCTACTGGAAACACCATATATTTT.

The V call is TRBV21-1, the J call TRBJ1-2; the D call of TRBD1 is as the table states it, not checked on the DNA. TRBV21-1 is a pseudogene segment. This CDR3 is built from 15 residues. The CDR3 loop is CASTTNPDIYDDYTF. The CDR3 nucleotides are TGTGCCAGCACCACAAATCCGGACATCTATGATGACTACACCTTC.

V and J are TRBV23-1 and TRBJ2-1; D not certain. TRBV23-1 carries the ORF label, with uncertain function. V lost 3 bases, J lost 7 bases, and 1 base lay in between. The CDR3 contains 10 residues. As DNA, the CDR3 is TGCGCCAGCAGTCAGAATGAGCAGTTCTTC. Encoded protein: CASSQNEQFF.

This clone was recorded a few times. V usage is TRBV2 and J usage is TRBJ2-7, with D possibly matching TRBD1 (6 bases). The germline V gene has CDR1 SNHLY and CDR2 FYNNEI. V lost 4 bases to trimming and J lost 1 base, with 11 bases between them. This CDR3 comprises 14 residues. The CDR3 nucleotides read TGTGCCAGCAGTGCAACAGGGTCGTCCTACGAGCAGTACGTC. Its protein is CASSATGSSYEQYV.

The chain combines TRBV11-3 with TRBJ2-1; D may be TRBD2 (5 bases). The CDR3 loop spans 16 amino acids. Trimming took 0 bases from V and 0 from J, leaving 9 bases between them. CDR1 and CDR2 (germline): SGHNT, YENEEA. DNA of the CDR3: TGTGCCAGCAGCTTAGATCCGGGGAGCTCCTACAATGAGCAGTTCTTC. This codes for CASSLDPGSSYNEQFF. Filled out from reference TRBV11-3 and TRBJ2-1, the complete variable domain reads EAGVVQSPRYKIIEKKQPVAFWCNPISGHNTLYWYLQNLGQGPELLIRYENEEAVDDSQLPKDRFSAERLKGVDSTLKIQPAELGDSAVYLCASSLDPGSSYNEQFFGPGTRLTVL.

V gene TRBV6-4 combines with J gene TRBJ2-4; 9 bases match TRBD1. The CDR3 loop spans 13 amino acids. Germline V gives CDR1 MRHNA, CDR2 SNTAGT. Trimming cost V 6 bases and J 7 bases; bases outside gene matches: 4. In DNA, the CDR3 is TGTGCCAGCAGCCCAGGGACAGGGAACATTCAGTACTTC. It yields the protein CASSPGTGNIQYF.

This clone was recorded a few times. The genes are TRBV28 and TRBJ2-7, with TRBD2 matching 8 bases. CDR1 MDHEN and CDR2 SYDVKM come from the germline V gene. Unmatched junction bases numbered 6, after V lost 0 bases and J lost 2 bases. This CDR3 has 16 residues. CDR3 DNA: TGTGCCAGCAGTTTATGGGAATTAGCGGGGACCTACGAGCAGTACTTC. Encoded protein: CASSLWELAGTYEQYF.

As DNA, the CDR3 is TGCGCCAGCAGCTTGGAGGGGACAGGGGGGACGAACACTGAAGCTTTCTTT. This translates into CASSLEGTGGTNTEAFF. J is TRBJ1-1 and V is TRBV5-1; 11 nucleotides align to TRBD1. Germline CDR1 SGHRS, CDR2 YFSETQ. The length of the CDR3 is 17 residues. Losses at the gene ends were 0 bases for V and 1 base for J; bases not matched to a gene: 5.

In DNA, the CDR3 is TGTGCCAGCAGTTTGGGGGAGGGCACTGAAGCTTTCTTT. The encoded protein is CASSLGEGTEAFF. This sequence joins TRBV12-3 or TRBV12-4 and TRBJ1-1, with TRBD1 as a possible D gene (5 bases). The germline V and J ends were trimmed by 3 bases and 4 bases, with 9 bases remaining between them. CDR3 length: 13 amino acids.

The rearrangement uses TRBV15 and TRBJ1-1; perhaps TRBD1 as D (5 bases). The CDR3 covers 13 residues. Trimming took off 6 bases at V and 4 bases at J, with 12 bases between the two ends. Germline V CDR1 and CDR2: LNHNV, YYDKDF (reference sequence). The CDR3 DNA reads as TGTGCCACCAGGGGGGGGACTAGCACTGAAGCTTTCTTT. Residues: CATRGGTSTEAFF.

This rearrangement joins TRBV3-1 (or the pseudogene TRBV3-2) to TRBJ1-3; D is undetermined. The V end was cut by 4 bases, the J end by 10 bases, with 8 bases between. Per germline, CDR1 LGHDT and CDR2 YNNKEL (reference sequence). The CDR3 loop spans 11 amino acids. CDR3 sequence reads: CASSPGWTIYF. The CDR3 coding sequence is TGTGCCAGCAGCCCGGGGTGGACCATATATTTT.

V usage is TRBV27 and J usage is TRBJ1-6; 8 bases agree with TRBD1. Germline CDR1 and CDR2: MNHEY and SMNVEV (reference sequence). The CDR3 is 16 amino acids. V was clipped by 6 bases and J by 6 bases; unmatched bases: 10. The CDR3 region has the DNA TGTGCCAGCAGCCTCTCTGGGACAGGCAGTAATTCACCCCTCCACTTT. Encoded protein: CASSLSGTGSNSPLHF.

This chain connects TRBV2 to TRBJ1-1, with D maybe TRBD1 (5 bases). CDR1 and CDR2 (germline): SNHLY, FYNNEI. This CDR3 region has 15 residues. V lost 9 bases to trimming and J lost 7 bases, with 24 bases between them. The CDR3 nucleotides are TGTGCCAGTGAACGCGGCCAGGGACCTCTTCGTGAAGCTTTCTTT. Translated: CASERGQGPLREAFF.

This clone was detected only a few times. This rearrangement joins TRBV5-1 to TRBJ1-1, with D possibly matching TRBD1 (6 bases). The germline gives CDR1 SGHRS, CDR2 YFSETQ. This CDR3 is built from 15 residues. Trimming removed 2 bases from V and 1 base from J, with 12 bases in between. CDR3 loop: CASSFNPTGNTEAFF. The CDR3 DNA reads TGCGCCAGCAGCTTTAACCCGACAGGGAACACTGAAGCTTTCTTT.